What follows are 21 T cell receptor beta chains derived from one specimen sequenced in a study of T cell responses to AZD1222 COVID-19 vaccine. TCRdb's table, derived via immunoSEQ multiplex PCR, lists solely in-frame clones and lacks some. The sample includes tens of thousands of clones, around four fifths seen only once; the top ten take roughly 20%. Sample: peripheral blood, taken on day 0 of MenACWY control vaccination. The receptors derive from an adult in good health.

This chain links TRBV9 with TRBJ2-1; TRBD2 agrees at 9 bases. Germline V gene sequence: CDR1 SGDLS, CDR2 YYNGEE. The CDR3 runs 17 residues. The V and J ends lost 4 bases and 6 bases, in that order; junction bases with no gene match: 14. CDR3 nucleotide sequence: TGTGCCAGCAGCCCCCGGGCGGGAGGGCGCCTATTCAATGAGCAGTTCTTC. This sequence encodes CASSPRAGGRLFNEQFF.

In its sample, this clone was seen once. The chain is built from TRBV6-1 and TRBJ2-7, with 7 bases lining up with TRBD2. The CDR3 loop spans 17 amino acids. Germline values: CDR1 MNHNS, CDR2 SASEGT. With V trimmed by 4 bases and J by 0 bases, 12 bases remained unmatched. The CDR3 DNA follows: TGTGCCAGCAGTGTCTTAGCTAGCGGAACGAGCTCCTACGAGCAGTACTTC. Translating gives CASSVLASGTSSYEQYF.

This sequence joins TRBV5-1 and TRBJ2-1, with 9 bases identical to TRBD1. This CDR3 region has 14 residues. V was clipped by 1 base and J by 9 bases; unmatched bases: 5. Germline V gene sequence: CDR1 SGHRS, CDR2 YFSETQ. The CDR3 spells CASSLTGTGTEQFF. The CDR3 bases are TGCGCCAGCAGCTTGACCGGGACAGGGACTGAGCAGTTCTTC.

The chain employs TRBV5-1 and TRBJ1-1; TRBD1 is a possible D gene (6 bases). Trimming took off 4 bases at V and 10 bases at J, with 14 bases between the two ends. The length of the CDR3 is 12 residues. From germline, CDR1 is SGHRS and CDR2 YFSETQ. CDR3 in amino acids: CASSPGGERAFF. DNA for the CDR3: TGCGCCAGCAGCCCCGGGGGCGAGAGAGCTTTCTTT.

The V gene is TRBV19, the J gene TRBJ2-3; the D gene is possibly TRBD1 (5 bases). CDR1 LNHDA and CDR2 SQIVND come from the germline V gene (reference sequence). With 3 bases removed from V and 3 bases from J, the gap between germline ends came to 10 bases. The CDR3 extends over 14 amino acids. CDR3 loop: CASSMDIRTDTQYF. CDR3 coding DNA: TGTGCCAGTAGTATGGACATCAGAACAGATACGCAGTATTTT.

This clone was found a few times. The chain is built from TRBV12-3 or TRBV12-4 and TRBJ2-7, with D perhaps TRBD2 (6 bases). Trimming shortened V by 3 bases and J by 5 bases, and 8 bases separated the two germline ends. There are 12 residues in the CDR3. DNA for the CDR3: TGTGCCAGCAGTTTTGGAGGGAACGAGCAGTACTTC. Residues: CASSFGGNEQYF.

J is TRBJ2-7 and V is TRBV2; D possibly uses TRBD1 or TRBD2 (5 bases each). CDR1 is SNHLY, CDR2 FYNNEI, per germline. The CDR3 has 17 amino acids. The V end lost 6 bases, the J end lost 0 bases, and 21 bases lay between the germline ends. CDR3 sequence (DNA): TGTGCCAGCAGGGCAGGCGAGGGACGGAAGAGCTCCTACGAGCAGTACTTC. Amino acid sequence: CASRAGEGRKSSYEQYF.

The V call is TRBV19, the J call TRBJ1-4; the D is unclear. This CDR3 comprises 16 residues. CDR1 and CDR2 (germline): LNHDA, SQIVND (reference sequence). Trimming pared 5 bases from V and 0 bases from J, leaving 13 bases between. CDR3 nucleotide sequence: TGTGCCAGTAGTGAGGCAGCGGCAACAACTAATGAAAAACTGTTTTTT. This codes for CASSEAAATTNEKLFF.

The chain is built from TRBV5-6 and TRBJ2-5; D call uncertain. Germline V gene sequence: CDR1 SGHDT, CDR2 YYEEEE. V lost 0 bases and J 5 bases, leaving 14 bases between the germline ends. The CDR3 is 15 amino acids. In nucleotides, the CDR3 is TGTGCCAGCAGCTTGGACTTCTCAATCGCGGAGACCCAGTACTTC. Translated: CASSLDFSIAETQYF.

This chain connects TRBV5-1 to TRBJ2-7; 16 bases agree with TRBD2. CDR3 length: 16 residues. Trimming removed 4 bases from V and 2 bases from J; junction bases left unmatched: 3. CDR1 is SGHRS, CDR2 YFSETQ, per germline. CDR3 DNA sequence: TGCGCCAGCAGCCCGGGACTAGCGGGAGGGCCCTACGAGCAGTACTTC. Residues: CASSPGLAGGPYEQYF.

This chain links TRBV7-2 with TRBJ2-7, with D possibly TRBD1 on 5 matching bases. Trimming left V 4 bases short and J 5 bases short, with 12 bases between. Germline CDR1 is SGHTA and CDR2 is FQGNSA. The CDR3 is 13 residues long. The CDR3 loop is CASSSRQTHEQYF. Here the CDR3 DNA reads TGTGCCAGCAGCTCCCGACAGACCCACGAGCAGTACTTC.

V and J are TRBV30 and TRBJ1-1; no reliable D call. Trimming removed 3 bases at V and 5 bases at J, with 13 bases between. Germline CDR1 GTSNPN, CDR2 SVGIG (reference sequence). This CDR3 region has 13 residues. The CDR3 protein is CAWSEGRLTEAFF. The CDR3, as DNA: TGTGCCTGGAGCGAGGGCAGGCTAACTGAAGCTTTCTTT.

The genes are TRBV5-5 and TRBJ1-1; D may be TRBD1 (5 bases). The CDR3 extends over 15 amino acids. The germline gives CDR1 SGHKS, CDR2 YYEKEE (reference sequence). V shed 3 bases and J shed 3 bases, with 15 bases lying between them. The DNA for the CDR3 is TGTGCCAGCAGCTCCGGACCAGGGAAACACACTGAAGCTTTCTTT. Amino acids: CASSSGPGKHTEAFF.

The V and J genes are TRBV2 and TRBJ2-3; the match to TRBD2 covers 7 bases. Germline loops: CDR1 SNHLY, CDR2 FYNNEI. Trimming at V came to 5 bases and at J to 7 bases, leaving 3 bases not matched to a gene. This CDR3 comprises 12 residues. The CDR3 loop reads CASSRDYYTQYF. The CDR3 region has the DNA TGTGCCAGCAGTCGGGACTATTATACGCAGTATTTT.

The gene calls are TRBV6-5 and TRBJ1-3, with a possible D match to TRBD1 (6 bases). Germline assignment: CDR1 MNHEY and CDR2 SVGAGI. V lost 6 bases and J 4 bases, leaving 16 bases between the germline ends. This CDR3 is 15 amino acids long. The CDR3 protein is CASSRIQGYGNTIYF. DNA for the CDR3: TGTGCCAGCAGCAGAATACAGGGCTACGGAAACACCATATATTTT.

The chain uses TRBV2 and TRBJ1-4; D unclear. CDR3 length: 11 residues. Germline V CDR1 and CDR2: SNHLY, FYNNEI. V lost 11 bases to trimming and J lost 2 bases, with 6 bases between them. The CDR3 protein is CAAATNEKLFF. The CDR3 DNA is TGTGCCGCCGCTACTAATGAAAAACTGTTTTTT. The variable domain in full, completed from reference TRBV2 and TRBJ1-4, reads EPEVTQTPSHQVTQMGQEVILRCVPISNHLYFYWYRQILGQKVEFLVSFYNNEISEKSEIFDDQFSVERPDGSNFTLKIRSTKLEDSAMYFCAAATNEKLFFGSGTQLSVL.

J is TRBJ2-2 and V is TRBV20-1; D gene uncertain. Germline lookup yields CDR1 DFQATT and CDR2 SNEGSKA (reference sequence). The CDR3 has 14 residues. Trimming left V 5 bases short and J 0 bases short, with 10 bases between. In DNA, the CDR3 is TGCAGTGCTGGTGGACCAGCGAACACCGGGGAGCTGTTTTTT. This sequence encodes CSAGGPANTGELFF.

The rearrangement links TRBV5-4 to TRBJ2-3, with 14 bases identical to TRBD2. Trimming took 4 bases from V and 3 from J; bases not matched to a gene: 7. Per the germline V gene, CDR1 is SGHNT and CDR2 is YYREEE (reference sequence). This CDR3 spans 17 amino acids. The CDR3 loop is CASSPGGTSGSTDTQYF. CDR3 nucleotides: TGTGCCAGCAGCCCGGGGGGGACTAGCGGGAGTACAGATACGCAGTATTTT.

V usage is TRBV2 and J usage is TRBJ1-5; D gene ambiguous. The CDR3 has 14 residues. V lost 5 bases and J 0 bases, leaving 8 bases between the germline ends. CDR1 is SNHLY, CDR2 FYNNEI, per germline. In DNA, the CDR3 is TGTGCCAGCAGTCAAGGGCATAGCAATCAGCCCCAGCATTTT. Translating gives CASSQGHSNQPQHF. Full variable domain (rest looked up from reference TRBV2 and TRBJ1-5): EPEVTQTPSHQVTQMGQEVILRCVPISNHLYFYWYRQILGQKVEFLVSFYNNEISEKSEIFDDQFSVERPDGSNFTLKIRSTKLEDSAMYFCASSQGHSNQPQHFGDGTRLSIL.

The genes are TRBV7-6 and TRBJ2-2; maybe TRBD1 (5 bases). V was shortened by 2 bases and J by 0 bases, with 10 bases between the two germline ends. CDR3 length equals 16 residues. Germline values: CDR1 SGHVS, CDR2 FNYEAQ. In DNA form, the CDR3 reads TGTGCCAGCAGCTTACGAGACAGTACGAACACCGGGGAGCTGTTTTTT. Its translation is CASSLRDSTNTGELFF. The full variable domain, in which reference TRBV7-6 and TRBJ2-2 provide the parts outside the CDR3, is GAGVSQSPRYKVTKRGQDVALRCDPISGHVSLYWYRQALGQGPEFLTYFNYEAQQDKSGLPNDRFSAERPEGSISTLTIQRTEQRDSAMYRCASSLRDSTNTGELFFGEGSRLTVL.

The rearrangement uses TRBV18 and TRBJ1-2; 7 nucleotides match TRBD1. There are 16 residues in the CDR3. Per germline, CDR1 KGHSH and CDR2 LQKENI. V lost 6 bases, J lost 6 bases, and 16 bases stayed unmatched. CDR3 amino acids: CASSPQGQRIQHGYTF. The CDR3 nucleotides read TGTGCCAGCTCCCCCCAGGGACAGAGGATCCAACATGGCTACACCTTC.